This TCR beta chain was recorded in a study of CD8+ T cells in alopecia areata. Treatment noted: oral pan-JAK inhibitor, 5-10 mg twice daily. Following RNA extraction, reverse transcription yielded cDNA that acted as the sequencing template. Measured with immunoSEQ multiplex PCR; TCRdb has only the in-frame clones, and not every one. The sample lists 150,000 to 200,000 clones, under 80% seen once, with under 1.5% in the top ten. The CDR3 contains 15 residues. V lost 4 bases, J lost 2 bases, and 18 bases lay in between. Germline CDR1 is SQVTM and CDR2 is ANQGSEA. This clone was seen only a few times. Sequences were derived from CD4+ T cells sorted from blood, sampled at week 49, from a patient treated with tofacitinib. This rearrangement joins TRBV29-1 to TRBJ2-7, with D perhaps being TRBD1 or TRBD2 (5 bases each). This receptor was identified in a human donor with alopecia areata. The DNA of the CDR3 is TGCAGCGTTGTCCCCGAGAGGGGTAGGACCTACGAGCAGTACTTC. Its translation: CSVVPERGRTYEQYF.